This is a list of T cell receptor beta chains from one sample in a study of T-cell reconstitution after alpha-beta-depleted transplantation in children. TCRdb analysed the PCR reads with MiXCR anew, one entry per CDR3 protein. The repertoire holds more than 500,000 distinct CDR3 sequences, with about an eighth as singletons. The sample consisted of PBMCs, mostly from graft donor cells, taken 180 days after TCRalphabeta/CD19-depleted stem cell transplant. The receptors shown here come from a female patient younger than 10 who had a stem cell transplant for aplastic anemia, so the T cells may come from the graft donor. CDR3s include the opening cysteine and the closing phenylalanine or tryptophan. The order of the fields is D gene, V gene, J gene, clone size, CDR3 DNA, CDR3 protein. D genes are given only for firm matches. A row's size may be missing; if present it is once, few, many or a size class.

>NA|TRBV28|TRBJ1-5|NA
TGTGCCAGCAGTTTATTTTTGTCGGGGGGCGTAGGGCCCCAGCATTTT
CASSLFLSGGVGPQHF
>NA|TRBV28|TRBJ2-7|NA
TGTGCCAGCAGTCGCCTGGGTTACGAGCAGTACTTC
CASSRLGYEQYF
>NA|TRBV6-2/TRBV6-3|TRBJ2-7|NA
TGTGCCAGCAGTTACTCGATTTCATTTGGCGGTGCGCACGAGCAGTACTTC
CASSYSISFGGAHEQYF
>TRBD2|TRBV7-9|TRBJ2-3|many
TGTGCCAGCAGCTTCGGAAGCGGGGGGTTGGGCGCAGATACGCAGTATTTT
CASSFGSGGLGADTQYF
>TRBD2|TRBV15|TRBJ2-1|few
TGTGCCACCAGCATTCACAGCGGGATTTGGAATGAGCAGTTCTTC
CATSIHSGIWNEQFF
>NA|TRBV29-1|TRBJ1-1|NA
TGCAGCTTTCTCGGACGGTTCGGCACTGAAGCTTTCTTT
CSFLGRFGTEAFF
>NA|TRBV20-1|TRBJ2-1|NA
TGCAGTGGTCAGCTATACTACAATGAGCAGTTCTTC
CSGQLYYNEQFF
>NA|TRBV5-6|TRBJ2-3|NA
TGTGCCAGCAGCTTGCAGGGCCCGCCCAATCGGGATACGCAGTATTTT
CASSLQGPPNRDTQYF
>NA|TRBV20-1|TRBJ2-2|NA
TGCAGTGCTAGAGATTACCCCGGGGAGCTGTTTTTT
CSARDYPGELFF
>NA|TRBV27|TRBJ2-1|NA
TGTGCCAGCAGCGTATCGCATAGTGGACGGGGCAATGAGCAGTTCTTC
CASSVSHSGRGNEQFF
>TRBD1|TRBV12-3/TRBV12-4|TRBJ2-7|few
TGTGCCAGCAGTTTATGGGGACAGGGCTCAACCTACGAGCAGTACTTC
CASSLWGQGSTYEQYF
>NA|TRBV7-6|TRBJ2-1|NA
TGTGCCAGCAGCTTAGGAGGTGGGGGCTACAATGAGCAGTTCTTC
CASSLGGGGYNEQFF